This record looks at one T cell receptor beta chain sequence and its context. Antigen specificity is unknown. Profiling relied on immunoSEQ multiplex PCR, and the TCRdb table lists in-frame clones only, not all of them. The sample includes 37,000 or so clones, around 86% of them seen just once. This entry comes from a study of OX40 agonist ivuxolimab in advanced cancers. Study-wide context: The patients received agonistic anti-OX40 (CD134) antibody ivuxolimab. General study points: Normalized T-cell clonal expansion was also low in a subset of nonresponders.

The CDR3 has 13 residues. CDR1 MRHNA and CDR2 SNTAGT come from the germline V gene. V was shortened by 2 bases and J by 5 bases, with 8 bases between the two germline ends. People who had autoimmune disease history or systemic immunosuppression were excluded. Sequenced here: CD4+ or CD8+ T cells sorted from blood, sampled in a trial of the OX40 agonist ivuxolimab. The receptor was isolated from an adult with an advanced solid tumor such as melanoma, head and neck, liver or kidney cancer. The chain combines TRBV6-4 with TRBJ2-3, with D unclear. Here the CDR3 reads CASSDRVQDTQYF. The CDR3 region has the DNA TGTGCCAGCAGTGACAGGGTGCAAGATACGCAGTATTTT.